The 28 T cell receptor beta chains below were found in one sample sequenced in a study of T cells in Graves' hyperthyroidism and ophthalmopathy. From RNA transcripts, TCR beta CDR3 regions were amplified. HTBI primers were employed in a first-round RT-PCR of the TCR CDR3. TCRdb itself ran the multiplex PCR reads through MiXCR, one entry per CDR3 protein. The sample has about 590,000 distinct CDR3 sequences; 13% to 15% are singletons. Input material: blood. The receptors shown here come from a woman between 18 and 29 years old with Graves' ophthalmopathy.

This clonotype has a count of ten or more. This chain links TRBV15 with TRBJ2-3, with 10 bases fitting TRBD2. Losses at the gene ends were 5 bases for V and 3 bases for J; bases not matched to a gene: 11. The CDR3 consists of 17 residues. Germline values: CDR1 LNHNV, CDR2 YYDKDF (reference sequence). Here the CDR3 DNA reads TGTGCCACCAGCGGGCACGGTCAGCGGGAGGGTACAGATACGCAGTATTTT. Its translation: CATSGHGQREGTDTQYF.

This clonotype was seen many times. The gene calls are TRBV2 and TRBJ2-3, with 7 bases matching TRBD1. Germline CDR1 reads SNHLY; CDR2 reads FYNNEI. CDR3 size: 13 residues. J lost 6 bases, V lost 7 bases, and 7 bases had no gene match. CDR3 protein: CASNTGEGDTQYF. The CDR3 coding sequence is TGTGCCAGCAATACAGGGGAAGGTGATACGCAGTATTTT.

The CDR3 nucleotides are TGTGCCTGGAGTGCAGGGACAGGGCCTAGAGCCCAGCATTTT. Translated, it gives CAWSAGTGPRAQHF. This chain links TRBV30 with TRBJ1-5; TRBD1 agrees at 9 bases. CDR3 length: 14 residues. Germline assignment: CDR1 GTSNPN and CDR2 SVGIG (reference sequence). Trimming cost V 1 base and J 11 bases; bases outside gene matches: 9.

This clonotype was seen many times. V is TRBV12-3 or TRBV12-4 and J is TRBJ2-5; D unclear. The CDR3 is 16 residues long. Trimming took 1 base from V and 2 from J, leaving 14 bases between them. The DNA of the CDR3 is TGTGCCAGCAGTTTAGGGCTCCAGGTTCATCAAGAGACCCAGTACTTC. This sequence encodes CASSLGLQVHQETQYF.

Ten or more counts support this clonotype. This sequence joins TRBV20-1 and TRBJ2-7; TRBD2 agrees at 12 bases. Per the germline V gene, CDR1 is DFQATT and CDR2 is SNEGSKA (reference sequence). The CDR3 runs to 18 residues. J was trimmed by 0 bases and V by 0 bases; bases with no gene match: 9. The DNA of the CDR3 is TGCAGTGCTAGAGATCTCGGGCTAGCGGGAGGGTCCTCCTACGAGCAGTACTTC. It encodes CSARDLGLAGGSSYEQYF.

This clonotype was detected ten times or more. The rearrangement joins TRBV2 to TRBJ1-3; TRBD1 aligns across 7 bases. This CDR3 is built from 13 residues. Trimming cost V 7 bases and J 4 bases; bases outside gene matches: 4. CDR1 is SNHLY and CDR2 is FYNNEI in the germline V gene. The CDR3 loop reads CASNLDRGNTIYF. CDR3 in DNA: TGTGCCAGCAATTTGGACAGGGGAAACACCATATATTTT. The variable domain in full, with the rest retrieved from reference TRBV2 and TRBJ1-3, is EPEVTQTPSHQVTQMGQEVILRCVPISNHLYFYWYRQILGQKVEFLVSFYNNEISEKSEIFDDQFSVERPDGSNFTLKIRSTKLEDSAMYFCASNLDRGNTIYFGEGSWLTVV.

As concerns this clonotype: This could be a read error, since a much larger clone is one nucleotide away. The chain is built from TRBV12-3 or TRBV12-4 and TRBJ2-7, with 8 bases aligning to TRBD1. The CDR3 sequence is 13 residues long. CDR3 sequence: CAGSSRTGYEQYF. CDR3 bases: TGTGCCGGCAGTTCCAGGACAGGGTACGAGCAGTACTTC.

This clonotype occurred many times. The chain combines TRBV12-5 with TRBJ1-1; maybe TRBD1 (5 bases). Germline V lookup: CDR1 LGHNT, CDR2 FRNRAP. The CDR3 spans 12 residues. The V end lost 7 bases, the J end lost 5 bases, and 11 bases lay between the germline ends. The CDR3 bases are TGTGCTAGTGAGGAGGGGAGGACTGAAGCTTTCTTT. Residues: CASEEGRTEAFF.

This clonotype appeared many times. The rearrangement links TRBV27 to TRBJ2-7; 9 bases are a match to TRBD2. CDR1 MNHEY and CDR2 SMNVEV come from the germline V gene (reference sequence). V was clipped by 8 bases and J by 0 bases; unmatched bases: 8. CDR3 length: 15 residues. CDR3 residues: CASQVAGEVSYEQYF. The CDR3 DNA sequence: TGTGCCAGCCAAGTAGCGGGAGAGGTCTCCTACGAGCAGTACTTC.

This clonotype was counted many times. This rearrangement joins TRBV11-1 to TRBJ1-2, with 10 bases lining up with TRBD1. V trimming: 5 bases; J trimming: 6 bases; junction bases outside the gene matches: 3. This CDR3 is built from 13 residues. CDR1 and CDR2 (germline): SGHAT, FQDESV (reference sequence). The DNA for the CDR3 is TGTGCCAGCAGCCTGGACAGGGGGGATGGCTACACCTTC. Amino acids: CASSLDRGDGYTF.

This clonotype was seen more than once but under ten times. The J gene is TRBJ1-2, the V gene TRBV6-1; 9 bases align to TRBD1. The CDR3 extends over 14 amino acids. Per germline, CDR1 MNHNS and CDR2 SASEGT. J lost 6 bases, V lost 11 bases, and 13 bases had no gene match. CDR3 nucleotide sequence: TGTGCCGCAGGGCCGGGGACAGGGATTGATGGCTACACCTTC. Translation: CAAGPGTGIDGYTF.

This clonotype was seen many times. V and J are TRBV27 and TRBJ1-1, with D unresolved. This CDR3 spans 15 amino acids. V was pared by 2 bases and J by 2 bases, with 12 bases between. CDR1 and CDR2 (germline): MNHEY, SMNVEV (reference sequence). The CDR3 spells CASSLTKRVNTEAFF. CDR3 coding DNA: TGTGCCAGCAGTTTAACCAAAAGGGTCAACACTGAAGCTTTCTTT.

This clonotype was counted many times. The chain combines TRBV28 with TRBJ2-1; no clear D. Trimming shortened V by 6 bases and J by 7 bases, and 13 bases separated the two germline ends. Per germline, CDR1 MDHEN and CDR2 SYDVKM. The CDR3 extends over 13 amino acids. This CDR3 is CASRGRWGNEQFF. The CDR3 nucleotides are TGTGCCAGCAGGGGCAGGTGGGGTAATGAGCAGTTCTTC.

The table lists this clonotype with many counts. This chain links TRBV6-5 with TRBJ2-7; 8 bases line up with TRBD1. This CDR3 is built from 16 residues. Germline CDR1 reads MNHEY; CDR2 reads SVGAGI. With 0 bases clipped from V and 1 base from J, the junction kept 5 bases outside the gene matches. In DNA form, the CDR3 reads TGTGCCAGCAGTTACTCGATAAGGACAGGGTCCTACGAGCAGTACTTC. Translating gives CASSYSIRTGSYEQYF.

This clonotype has ten or more counts. The chain links TRBV6-2 or TRBV6-3 to TRBJ2-1; D is possibly TRBD1 (6 bases). Germline values: CDR1 MNHEY, CDR2 SVGEGT. Trimming shortened V by 2 bases and J by 10 bases, and 18 bases separated the two germline ends. This CDR3 is built from 15 residues. CDR3 nucleotides: TGTGCCAGCAGTTACCCCCCCCCGGGACACTTGGAGCAGTTCTTC. Its protein product is CASSYPPPGHLEQFF.

The genes are TRBV4-2 and TRBJ2-7; weak D call: TRBD2 (6 bases). The CDR3 is 15 amino acids. V was shortened by 0 bases and J by 4 bases, with 13 bases between the two germline ends. CDR1 and CDR2 from the germline V gene are LGHNA and YNFKEQ. The CDR3 reads CASSQDVGTLYEQYF. The CDR3 DNA sequence: TGTGCCAGCAGCCAAGATGTTGGGACTCTTTACGAGCAGTACTTC.

The V call is TRBV19, the J call TRBJ1-2; D uncertain. This CDR3 comprises 13 residues. Trimming left V 1 base short and J 6 bases short, with 9 bases between. Germline values: CDR1 LNHDA, CDR2 SQIVND (reference sequence). CDR3 bases: TGTGCCAGTAGTATAGCAGGTTCCAATGGCTACACCTTC. It translates to CASSIAGSNGYTF.

In this sample, this clonotype turned up a few times. One junction end disagrees with the germline gene, perhaps due to a read error. The chain recombines TRBV19 with TRBJ1-5; D is uncertain. The CDR3 length is 14 residues. Germline assignment: CDR1 LNHDA and CDR2 SQIVND (reference sequence). CDR3 in amino acids: CASSIVGSTQPQHF. The CDR3 nucleotides read TGTGCCAGTAGTATTGTGGGCAGCACTCAGCCCCAGCATTTT.

The V gene is TRBV12-5, the J gene TRBJ2-1; 10 bases fit TRBD1. The germline V gene encodes CDR1 LGHNT and CDR2 FRNRAP. The ends lost 3 bases at V and 3 bases at J; junction bases unmatched: 2. There are 15 residues in the CDR3. CDR3 DNA: TGTGCTAGTGGTTTCGGACAGGGGGTCTACAATGAGCAGTTCTTC. It yields the protein CASGFGQGVYNEQFF.

In its sample, this clonotype was seen many times. The chain joins TRBV28 to TRBJ2-1, with 9 bases matching TRBD1. This CDR3 is 16 amino acids long. V dropped 6 bases and J dropped 2; count of bases not matched to a gene: 8. Germline loops: CDR1 MDHEN, CDR2 SYDVKM. Here the CDR3 DNA reads TGTGCCAGCAGGTTTGGGGACAGGGTTGCCTACAATGAGCAGTTCTTC. This sequence encodes CASRFGDRVAYNEQFF.

This chain joins TRBV20-1 and TRBJ2-3, with 9 positions matching TRBD1. J gave up 4 bases and V 4 bases, and 6 bases lay outside the gene matches. The CDR3 consists of 14 residues. The germline V gene has CDR1 DFQATT and CDR2 SNEGSKA (reference sequence). The CDR3 region has the DNA TGCAGTGCTACCGGGACAGGGAGCGCAGATACGCAGTATTTT. It translates to CSATGTGSADTQYF.

DNA for the CDR3: TGTGCCAGCAGGCCTGCGGGGGGTAGCAATCAGCCCCAGCATTTT. Encoded protein: CASRPAGGSNQPQHF. The chain recombines TRBV6-2 or TRBV6-3 with TRBJ1-5; D is possibly TRBD1 (5 bases). V was cut by 6 bases and J by 0 bases, with 12 bases left in between. The CDR3 length is 15 residues. The germline gives CDR1 MNHEY, CDR2 SVGEGT.

The table lists this clonotype with many counts. The genes are TRBV20-1 and TRBJ2-3, with 7 nucleotides matching TRBD2. The germline V gene encodes CDR1 DFQATT and CDR2 SNEGSKA (reference sequence). J gave up 6 bases and V 0 bases, and 6 bases lay outside the gene matches. The CDR3 covers 14 residues. CDR3 in amino acids: CSARDVLAEDTQYF. The CDR3 coding sequence is TGCAGTGCTAGAGATGTGCTAGCGGAGGATACGCAGTATTTT.

This clonotype was seen many times. The genes are TRBV30 and TRBJ1-1; D might be TRBD1 (5 bases). V gave up 2 bases and J gave up 1 base, with 17 bases separating them. Germline V gene sequence: CDR1 GTSNPN, CDR2 SVGIG (reference sequence). This CDR3 is 16 amino acids long. Written as DNA, the CDR3 is TGTGCCTGGAGTCGATCGTCCCGGGGCCAGAACACTGAAGCTTTCTTT. Amino acids: CAWSRSSRGQNTEAFF.

This clonotype has ten or more counts. The chain employs TRBV5-1 and TRBJ1-1; D might be TRBD1 (6 bases). CDR1 is SGHRS and CDR2 is YFSETQ in the germline V gene. V was trimmed by 3 bases and J by 0 bases, leaving 9 bases between them. The CDR3 runs to 14 residues. This CDR3 is CASSSGHLNTEAFF. Here the CDR3 DNA reads TGCGCCAGCAGCTCGGGACATCTGAACACTGAAGCTTTCTTT. The entire variable domain, with the rest obtained from reference TRBV5-1 and TRBJ1-1, is as follows: KAGVTQTPRYLIKTRGQQVTLSCSPISGHRSVSWYQQTPGQGLQFLFEYFSETQRNKGNFPGRFSGRQFSNSRSEMNVSTLELGDSALYLCASSSGHLNTEAFFGQGTRLTVV.

This clonotype has a single count. This rearrangement joins TRBV7-2 to TRBJ2-3, with 9 positions matching TRBD2. CDR3 length: 23 residues. Per germline, CDR1 SGHTA and CDR2 FQGNSA. V lost 1 base, J lost 6 bases, and 29 bases stayed unmatched. CDR3 sequence: CASSLEELSQTRETSGESDTQYF. In nucleotides, the CDR3 is TGTGCCAGCAGCTTAGAGGAATTATCGCAAACCAGAGAGACTAGCGGAGAATCGGATACGCAGTATTTT. The full variable domain, in which reference TRBV7-2 and TRBJ2-3 provide the parts outside the CDR3, is GAGVSQSPSNKVTEKGKDVELRCDPISGHTALYWYRQSLGQGLEFLIYFQGNSAPDKSGLPSDRFSAERTGGSVSTLTIQRTQQEDSAVYLCASSLEELSQTRETSGESDTQYFGPGTRLTVL.

The chain is built from TRBV11-2 and TRBJ1-1; TRBD1 is a possible D gene (5 bases). The V end lost 5 bases, the J end lost 0 bases, and 10 bases lay between the germline ends. The CDR3 has 14 residues. From germline, CDR1 is SGHAT and CDR2 FQNNGV. CDR3 coding DNA: TGTGCCAGCAGCAAAGGGGACGTGAACACTGAAGCTTTCTTT. This gives the protein CASSKGDVNTEAFF.

This clonotype was counted at least ten times. The CDR3 DNA is TGTGCCAGCAGCCCCACCTGGGCTAGCACAGATACGCAGTATTTT. Translation: CASSPTWASTDTQYF. The V gene is TRBV11-2, the J gene TRBJ2-3; D not certain. Germline CDR1 is SGHAT and CDR2 is FQNNGV. Trimming took off 5 bases at V and 0 bases at J, with 12 bases between the two ends. The CDR3 has 15 amino acids.